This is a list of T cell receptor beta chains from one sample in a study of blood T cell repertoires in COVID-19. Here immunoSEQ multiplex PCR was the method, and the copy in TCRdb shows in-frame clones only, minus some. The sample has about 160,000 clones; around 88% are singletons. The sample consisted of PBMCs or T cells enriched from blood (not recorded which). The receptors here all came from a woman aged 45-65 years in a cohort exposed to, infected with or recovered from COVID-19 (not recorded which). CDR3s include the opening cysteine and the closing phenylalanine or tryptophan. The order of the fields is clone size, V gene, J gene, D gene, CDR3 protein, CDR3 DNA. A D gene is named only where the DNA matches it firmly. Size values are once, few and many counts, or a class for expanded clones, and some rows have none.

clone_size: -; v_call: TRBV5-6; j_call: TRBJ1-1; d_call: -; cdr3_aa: CASSPTTMNTEAFF; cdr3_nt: TGTGCCAGCAGCCCGACTACCATGAACACTGAAGCTTTCTTT
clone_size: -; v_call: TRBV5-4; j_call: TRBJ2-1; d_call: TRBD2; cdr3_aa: CASSLGLAGRNEQFF; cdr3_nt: TGTGCCAGCAGCTTAGGACTAGCGGGGCGTAATGAGCAGTTCTTC
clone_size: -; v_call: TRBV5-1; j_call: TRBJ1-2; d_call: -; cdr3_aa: CASSLVGQAHGYTF; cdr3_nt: TGCGCCAGCAGCTTGGTTGGCCAGGCTCATGGCTACACCTTC
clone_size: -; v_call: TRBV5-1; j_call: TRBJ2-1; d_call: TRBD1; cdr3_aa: CASSPQPGQGSYNEQFF; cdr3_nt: TGCGCCAGCAGCCCACAACCGGGACAGGGTTCCTACAATGAGCAGTTCTTC
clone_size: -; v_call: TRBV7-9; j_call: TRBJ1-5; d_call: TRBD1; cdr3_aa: CASSTGQGGHQPQHF; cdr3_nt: TGTGCCAGCAGCACCGGACAGGGTGGGCATCAGCCCCAGCATTTT
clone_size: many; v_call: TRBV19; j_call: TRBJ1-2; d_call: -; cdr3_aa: CATSSTGGGLNYGYTF; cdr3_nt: TGTGCCACCTCTTCTACCGGGGGGGGGCTCAACTATGGCTACACCTTC
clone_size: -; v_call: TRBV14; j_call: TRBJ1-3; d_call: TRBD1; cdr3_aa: CASSPEGQGTGNTIYF; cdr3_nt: TGTGCCAGCAGCCCAGAAGGACAGGGAACTGGAAACACCATATATTTT
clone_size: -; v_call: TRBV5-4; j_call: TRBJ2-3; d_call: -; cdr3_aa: CASSLGGATDTQYF; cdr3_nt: TGTGCCAGCAGCTTGGGTGGGGCCACAGATACGCAGTATTTT
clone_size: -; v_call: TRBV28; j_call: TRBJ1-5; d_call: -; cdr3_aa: CASNRDSNQPQHF; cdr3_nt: TGTGCCAGTAACAGGGATAGCAATCAGCCCCAGCATTTT
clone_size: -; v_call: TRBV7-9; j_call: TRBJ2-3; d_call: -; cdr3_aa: CASSLGVYQTDTQYF; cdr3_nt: TGTGCCAGCAGCTTAGGCGTCTACCAAACAGATACGCAGTATTTT
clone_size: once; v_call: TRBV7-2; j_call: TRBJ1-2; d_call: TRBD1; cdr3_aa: CASSLTGQDYGYTF; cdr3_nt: TGTGCCAGCAGCTTGACGGGACAGGATTATGGCTACACCTTC
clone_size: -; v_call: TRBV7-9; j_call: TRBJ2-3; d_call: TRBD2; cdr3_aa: CASSLGGGADTQYF; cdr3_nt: TGTGCCAGCAGCTTAGGCGGGGGGGCAGATACGCAGTATTTT
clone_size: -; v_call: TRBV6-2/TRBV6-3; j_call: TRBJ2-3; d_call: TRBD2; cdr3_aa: CASSYSRLAGLQSTDTQYF; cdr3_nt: TGTGCCAGCAGTTACTCGCGCCTAGCGGGTCTGCAAAGCACAGATACGCAGTATTTT